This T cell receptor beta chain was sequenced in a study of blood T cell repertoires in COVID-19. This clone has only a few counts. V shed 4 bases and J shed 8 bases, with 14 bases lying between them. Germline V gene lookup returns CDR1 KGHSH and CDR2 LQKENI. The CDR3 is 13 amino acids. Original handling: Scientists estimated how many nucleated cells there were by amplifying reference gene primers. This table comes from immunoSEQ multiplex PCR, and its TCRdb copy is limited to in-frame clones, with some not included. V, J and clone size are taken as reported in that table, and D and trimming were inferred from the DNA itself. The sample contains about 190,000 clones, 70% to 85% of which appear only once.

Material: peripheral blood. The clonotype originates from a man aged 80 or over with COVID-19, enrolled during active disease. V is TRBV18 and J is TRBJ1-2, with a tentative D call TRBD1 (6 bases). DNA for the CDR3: TGTGCCAGCTCACTCCCCAACAGGGACGGCTACACCTTC. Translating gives CASSLPNRDGYTF. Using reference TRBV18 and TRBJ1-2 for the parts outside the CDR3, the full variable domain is NAGVMQNPRHLVRRRGQEARLRCSPMKGHSHVYWYRQLPEEGLKFMVYLQKENIIDESGMPKERFSAEFPKEGPSILRIQQVVRGDSAAYFCASSLPNRDGYTFGSGTRLTVV.